This TCR beta chain emerged from a study of T cell responses to AZD1222 COVID-19 vaccine. With respect to this clone: Its antigen is unidentified.

TCRdb's table, derived via immunoSEQ multiplex PCR, lists solely in-frame clones and lacks some. The sample includes fewer than 120,000 clones, over 85% of them seen just once. This CDR3 has 14 residues. V lost 7 bases, J lost 3 bases, and 16 bases lay in between. General observations from the study: The donor cohort was predominantly white British with a female majority, and clonal diversity may have been underestimated. Among spike-specific TCRs, nearly half reportedly target unmutated variant regions.

Source: peripheral blood, taken 28 days after the second AZD1222 dose. This chain joins TRBV5-3 and TRBJ1-1, with unresolved D. TRBV5-3 is recorded as an ORF, its role being uncertain. The receptor's source is an adult who received the AZD1222 COVID-19 vaccine. In nucleotides, the CDR3 is TGTGCCAGACCACCCCTTGGGCAGTACACTGAAGCTTTCTTT. Translating it yields CARPPLGQYTEAFF.